This TCR beta chain is from a study of T-cell memory formation after mild COVID-19. Points from the study as a whole: From day 15 to 85, contracting clones were balanced between CD4 and CD8, whereas later expanders leaned toward CD4+.

TCRdb analysed the 5' RACE reads with MiXCR anew, one entry per CDR3 protein. The sample carries about half a million distinct CDR3 sequences, 15% to 20% recorded once. Only a few counts were recorded for this clonotype. What it binds is not known. The V and J ends lost 7 bases and 2 bases respectively, with 11 bases between them. The CDR3 covers 13 residues. This receptor was taken from an adult woman who had mild COVID-19 (a few samples of this study predate the infection). Cell type and time point are not known. What was sequenced was PBMCs or a T cell subset sorted from them (not recorded which). V and J are TRBV12-3 or TRBV12-4 and TRBJ1-2; no clear D gene. For the CDR3, the DNA is TGTGCCAGCAATGGGGAGGACAACTATGGCTACACCTTC. It translates to CASNGEDNYGYTF.